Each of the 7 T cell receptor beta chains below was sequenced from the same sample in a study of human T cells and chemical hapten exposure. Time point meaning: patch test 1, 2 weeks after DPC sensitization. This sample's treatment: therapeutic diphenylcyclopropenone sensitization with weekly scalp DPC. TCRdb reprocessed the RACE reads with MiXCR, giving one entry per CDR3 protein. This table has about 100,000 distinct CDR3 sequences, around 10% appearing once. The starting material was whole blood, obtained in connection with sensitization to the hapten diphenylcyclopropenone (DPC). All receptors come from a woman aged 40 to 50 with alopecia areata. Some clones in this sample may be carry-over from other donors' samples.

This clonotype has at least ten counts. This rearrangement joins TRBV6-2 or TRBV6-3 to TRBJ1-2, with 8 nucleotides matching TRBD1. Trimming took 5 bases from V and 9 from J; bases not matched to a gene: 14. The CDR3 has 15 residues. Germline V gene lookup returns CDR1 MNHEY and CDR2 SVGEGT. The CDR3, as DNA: TGTGCCAGCAGTCGGTACGCCGCAGGGGGCTCTAGCTACACCTTC. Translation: CASSRYAAGGSSYTF.

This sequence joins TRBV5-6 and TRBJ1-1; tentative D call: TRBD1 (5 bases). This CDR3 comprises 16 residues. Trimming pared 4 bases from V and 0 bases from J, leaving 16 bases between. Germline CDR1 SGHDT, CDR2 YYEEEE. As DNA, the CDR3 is TGTGCCAGCAGCGGGCCGACAGATCGACTGAACACTGAAGCTTTCTTT. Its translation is CASSGPTDRLNTEAFF.

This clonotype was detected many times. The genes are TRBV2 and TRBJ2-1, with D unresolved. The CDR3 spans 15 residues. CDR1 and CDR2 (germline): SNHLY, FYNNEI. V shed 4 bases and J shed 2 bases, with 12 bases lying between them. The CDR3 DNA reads TGTGCCAGCAGTGGTTTACGGTCCACCTACAATGAGCAGTTCTTC. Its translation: CASSGLRSTYNEQFF.

The DNA for the CDR3 is TGTGCCAGCAGCGCACAGGGGATTGGCAATCAGCCCCAGCATTTT. Translating gives CASSAQGIGNQPQHF. The chain carries TRBV7-2 and TRBJ1-5, with 7 bases fitting TRBD1. Germline CDR1 SGHTA, CDR2 FQGNSA. There are 15 residues in the CDR3. The V segment lost 5 bases and the J segment 2 bases; nucleotides outside the gene matches: 6.

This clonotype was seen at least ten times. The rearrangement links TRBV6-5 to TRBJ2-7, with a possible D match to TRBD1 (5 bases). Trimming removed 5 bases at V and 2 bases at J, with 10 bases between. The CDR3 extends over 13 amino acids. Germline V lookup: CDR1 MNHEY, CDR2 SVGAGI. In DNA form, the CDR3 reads TGTGCCAGCAGTAAACAGGCACCCTACGAGCAGTACTTC. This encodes CASSKQAPYEQYF.

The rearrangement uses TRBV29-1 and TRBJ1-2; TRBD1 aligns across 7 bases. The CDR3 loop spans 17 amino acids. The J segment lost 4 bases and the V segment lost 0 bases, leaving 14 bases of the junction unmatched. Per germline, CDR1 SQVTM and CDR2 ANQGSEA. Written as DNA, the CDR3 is TGCAGCGTTGAAGATCACCCCCAAAGACAGGGCCGCTATGGCTACACCTTC. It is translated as CSVEDHPQRQGRYGYTF.

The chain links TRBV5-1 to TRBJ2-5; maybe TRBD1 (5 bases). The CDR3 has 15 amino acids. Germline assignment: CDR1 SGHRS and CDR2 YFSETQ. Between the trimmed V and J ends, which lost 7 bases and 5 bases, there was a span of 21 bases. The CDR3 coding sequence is TGCGCCAGCGCCCCCGGGCAGACAGTTCCCGAGACCCAGTACTTC. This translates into CASAPGQTVPETQYF.